This section outlines one TCR beta chain sequence together with its context. Its recognized antigen is unknown. The sequenced fragment ends 3 residues before the CDR3 boundary, so the rest is inferred from the germline J gene. Spanning cysteine to phenylalanine, the CDR3 consists of 15 amino acids. The CDR3 was read in part: 36 bases, with the frame set at base 1. Trimming accounts for 7 bases at V and 5 bases at J, while the number of junction bases matched to no gene is 12. Via the germline V gene (reference sequence), CDR1 is LNHDA and CDR2 SQIVND. TCR beta chain deep sequencing was performed with the immunoSEQ assay. Turning to the authors' computational methods: Only productive TCR beta rearrangements went into calculating clonotype frequencies. TCRdb re-hosts the immuneACCESS table, in-frame sequences only. Its copies lack some clones; in the studies checked, an unresolved V gene accounts for under half of them, and the cause for the rest is not known. That table is the source of V, J and clone size, and D and trimming were worked out from the DNA. The record for this sample contains about 30,000 clones. Approximately 1.8% of the sample is taken by the ten largest.

The sample's treatment or condition label, decoded: autologous CTL019 cells: CD19 CAR with 4-1BB and CD3 zeta domains. The CD19 CAR incorporated TCR zeta and 4-1BB costimulatory signaling domains. Leukapheresis was used to collect the T cells for CTL019 manufacturing from peripheral blood. The DNeasy Blood and Tissue Kit was used to extract genomic DNA from pre-infusion T cells, peripheral blood, or sorted post-infusion T cells. The data are from a study of TET2 disruption in CD19-targeted CAR T cells (dated by TCRdb to the late 2010s). Background on the whole study: No additional inclusion criteria were applied, and the number of samples was determined by the original clinical trial design and by sample availability. What the study reported, not specific to this receptor: Conclusions about the CAR T cells of the patient were based on extensive analysis of a single subject.

The TCR was taken from a man between 65 and 85 years old with chronic lymphocytic leukemia. Sequencing was performed on CD8- CAR+ T cells sorted from cultured blood T cells, taken for CD19 CAR T cell therapy. The sample's cell subset or site, from its label and the paper: CD8-negative CAR-positive T cells from the infusion product. Here the chain combines TRBV19 and TRBJ2-5, with 8 bases aligning to TRBD2. The CDR3 reads CASTPGRTSSETQYF. The covered CDR3 bases are TGTGCCAGTACTCCCGGGAGGACTAGCAGTGAGACC.